The 9 T cell receptor beta chains listed next were all sequenced from one sample in a study of response to subunit inactivated influenza vaccine. TCRdb ran MiXCR on the RT-PCR reads and lists one entry per CDR3 protein. The sample shows a few hundred thousand distinct CDR3 sequences, about a tenth of them seen only once. The material was PBMCs from blood, obtained roughly 45 days after vaccination. Source of these receptors: a man aged 50-60 years who received an inactivated influenza vaccine.

This clonotype was counted ten times or more. The V and J genes are TRBV28 and TRBJ1-1, with a weak D call TRBD1 (6 bases). Germline V lookup: CDR1 MDHEN, CDR2 SYDVKM. V lost 8 bases to trimming and J lost 4 bases, with 14 bases between them. This CDR3 has 13 amino acids. Written as DNA, the CDR3 is TGTGCCAGCCGCGGGGGAGGGGGCACTGAAGCTTTCTTT. Amino acids: CASRGGGGTEAFF.

V and J are TRBV12-3 or TRBV12-4 and TRBJ1-2; a weak D match, TRBD1 (5 bases). Trimming stripped 3 bases from V and 7 bases from J, with 12 bases between. This CDR3 is built from 13 residues. CDR3 bases: TGTGCCAGCAGTTTGTCAGGGCCCGGTGGCTACACCTTC. It translates to CASSLSGPGGYTF.

The sample holds a few counts of this clonotype. The chain joins TRBV7-2 to TRBJ1-5; D uncertain. V shed 5 bases and J shed 3 bases, with 14 bases lying between them. Germline loops: CDR1 SGHTA, CDR2 FQGNSA. CDR3 length: 15 residues. The CDR3: CASSPDTGVNQPQHF. The CDR3 DNA is TGTGCCAGCAGCCCAGACACGGGCGTCAATCAGCCCCAGCATTTT.

This clonotype was seen more than once but under ten times. The V and J genes are TRBV5-1 and TRBJ1-1, with 7 bases matching TRBD1. Germline lookup yields CDR1 SGHRS and CDR2 YFSETQ. The CDR3 consists of 15 residues. The trim removed 5 bases at V and 4 bases at J, leaving 11 bases unmatched. CDR3: CASRTQGDLPTEAFF. The CDR3 coding sequence is TGCGCCAGCAGAACGCAGGGGGATCTCCCCACTGAAGCTTTCTTT.

There are a few counts of this clonotype. The rearrangement uses TRBV5-4 and TRBJ2-2, with TRBD1 matching 9 bases. The CDR3 runs 14 residues. V lost 4 bases, J lost 7 bases, and 5 bases stayed unmatched. The V gene's germline CDR1 is SGHNT and CDR2 YYREEE (reference sequence). DNA for the CDR3: TGTGCCAGCAGCATCACAGGGGGCGGCGGGGAGCTGTTTTTT. This translates into CASSITGGGGELFF.

This clonotype has more than one count but fewer than ten. The rearrangement links TRBV20-1 to TRBJ2-5, with TRBD1 identical over 7 bases. Germline trimming cut 0 bases from V and 2 bases from J; bases unmatched to any gene: 6. CDR1 DFQATT and CDR2 SNEGSKA come from the germline V gene (reference sequence). The CDR3 consists of 15 residues. CDR3 coding DNA: TGCAGTGCTAGAGATATCCAGGACAGGCAAGAGACCCAGTACTTC. Protein product: CSARDIQDRQETQYF.

Only a few counts were recorded for this clonotype. The rearrangement links TRBV7-3 to TRBJ2-2, with D perhaps matching TRBD2 (5 bases). This CDR3 comprises 15 residues. V lost 5 bases and J 4 bases, leaving 14 bases between the germline ends. In germline, CDR1 is SGHTA, CDR2 FQGTGA. The CDR3 spells CASSKVGGGTGELFF. CDR3 nucleotides: TGTGCCAGCAGCAAAGTAGGAGGCGGCACCGGGGAGCTGTTTTTT.

A remark on this clonotype: The junction does not match germline at one end; this may be a read error. The chain is built from TRBV20-1 and TRBJ2-3; D is perhaps TRBD1 or TRBD2 (5 bases each). This CDR3 has 13 amino acids. Germline CDR1 DFQATT, CDR2 SNEGSKA (reference sequence). The CDR3 DNA is TGCAGTGCGAGGGACGCATCCACAGATACGCGGTATTTT. This gives the protein CSARDASTDTRYF.

This clonotype showed up just a few times. The chain is built from TRBV15 and TRBJ2-5, with a possible D match to TRBD1 (5 bases). In germline, CDR1 is LNHNV, CDR2 YYDKDF (reference sequence). With 4 bases removed from V and 2 bases from J, the gap between germline ends came to 8 bases. The CDR3 totals 13 residues. The CDR3 DNA reads TGTGCCACCAGCACCAGGACACAAGAGACCCAGTACTTC. This sequence encodes CATSTRTQETQYF. Together with reference TRBV15 and TRBJ2-5, the CDR3 gives the full variable domain: DAMVIQNPRYQVTQFGKPVTLSCSQTLNHNVMYWYQQKSSQAPKLLFHYYDKDFNNEADTPDNFQSRRPNTSFCFLDIRSPGLGDTAMYLCATSTRTQETQYFGPGTRLLVL.